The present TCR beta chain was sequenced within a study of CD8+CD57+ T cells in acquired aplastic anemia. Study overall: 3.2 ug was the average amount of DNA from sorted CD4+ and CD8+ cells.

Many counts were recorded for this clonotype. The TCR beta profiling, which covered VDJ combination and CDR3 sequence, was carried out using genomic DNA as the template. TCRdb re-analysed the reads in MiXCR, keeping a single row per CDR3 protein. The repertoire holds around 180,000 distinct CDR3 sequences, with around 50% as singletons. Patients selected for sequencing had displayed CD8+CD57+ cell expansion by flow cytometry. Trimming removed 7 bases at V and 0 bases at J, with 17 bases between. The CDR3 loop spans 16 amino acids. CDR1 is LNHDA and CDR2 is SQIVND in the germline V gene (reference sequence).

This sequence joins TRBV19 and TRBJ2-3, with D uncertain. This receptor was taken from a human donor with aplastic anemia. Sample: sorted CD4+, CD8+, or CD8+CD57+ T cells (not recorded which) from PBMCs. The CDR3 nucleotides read TGTGCCAGTACCGTCAGGTTGCGGCCTAGCACAGATACGCAGTATTTT. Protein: CASTVRLRPSTDTQYF.